The 26 T cell receptor beta chains reported below all come from one sample, sequenced in a study of T cells in Graves' hyperthyroidism and ophthalmopathy (dated 2019 in TCRdb). The protocol used for the library was multiplex PCR. The run used an Illumina HiSeq 2000. The TCR beta CDR3 regions were amplified from the RNA transcripts. The first round of RT-PCR for the TCR CDR3 was performed with the HTBI primer set and the Qiagen OneStep RT-PCR kit. TCRdb reprocessed the public reads (quality trimming at Q25 with fastp, clone calling with MiXCR) and kept in-frame beta chains. Entries are consolidated by CDR3 protein sequence, retaining the most common genes and DNA. For this sample the table gives about half a million distinct CDR3 sequences, of which around a fifth were detected only once. In total, the top ten clones hold 45% to 50% of the sample. Material: blood. The receptors stem from a woman in her 70s with Graves' ophthalmopathy.

This clonotype was observed many times. This chain uses TRBV2 with TRBJ1-3, with 9 bases identical to TRBD1. The ends lost 6 bases at V and 8 bases at J; junction bases unmatched: 2. The CDR3 length is 12 residues. Germline CDR1 reads SNHLY; CDR2 reads FYNNEI. CDR3 protein: CASRQGAHTIYF. The CDR3 region has the DNA TGTGCCAGCAGACAGGGGGCACACACCATATATTTT.

The chain has TRBV7-3 and TRBJ2-7, with 8 bases aligning to TRBD2. Germline CDR1 is SGHTA and CDR2 is FQGTGA. This CDR3 contains 15 residues. The V gene end was trimmed by 2 bases and the J gene end by 9 bases; junction bases not matched to a gene: 12. The CDR3 DNA is TGTGCCAGCAGCTTAGCGTCTACTAGCGGTCTTGGGCAGTACTTC. Translated: CASSLASTSGLGQYF. Full variable domain (outside the CDR3, taken from reference TRBV7-3 and TRBJ2-7): GAGVSQTPSNKVTEKGKYVELRCDPISGHTALYWYRQSLGQGPEFLIYFQGTGAADDSGLPNDRFFAVRPEGSVSTLKIQRTERGDSAVYLCASSLASTSGLGQYFGPGTRLTVT.

The J gene is TRBJ2-1, the V gene TRBV6-1; 9 bases fit TRBD1. V shed 5 bases and J 8 bases; nucleotides not matched to a gene: 4. The germline V gene has CDR1 MNHNS and CDR2 SASEGT. This CDR3 comprises 13 residues. The CDR3 is CASSNTGGYEQFF. The CDR3 DNA is TGTGCCAGCAGTAACACAGGGGGCTATGAGCAGTTCTTC.

This clonotype was detected ten times or more. The CDR3 DNA follows: TGCAGTGCTGGAACTAGCTCCGGTGAGCAGTTCTTC. Encoded protein: CSAGTSSGEQFF. V is TRBV20-1 and J is TRBJ2-1; the D gene is possibly TRBD2 (6 bases). CDR3 length: 12 amino acids. CDR1 and CDR2 from the germline V gene are DFQATT and SNEGSKA (reference sequence). Trimming took 5 bases from V and 9 from J, leaving 14 bases between them.

There are a few counts of this clonotype. This chain links TRBV3-1 with TRBJ2-1; TRBD2 agrees at 8 bases. The V gene end was trimmed by 1 base and the J gene end by 9 bases; junction bases not matched to a gene: 5. Looked up from germline, CDR1 is LGHDT and CDR2 is YNNKEL (reference sequence). This CDR3 is 14 amino acids long. For the CDR3, the DNA is TGTGCCAGCAGCCAAGCGGGAGGGCCAAGTGAGCAGTTCTTC. Translation gives CASSQAGGPSEQFF.

V gene TRBV6-1 combines with J gene TRBJ1-1; D is ambiguous. The ends were cut back, 5 bases at V and 8 bases at J, with 18 bases in the middle. CDR1 and CDR2 (germline): MNHNS, SASEGT. CDR3 length: 14 residues. CDR3 region: CASSQPQSSGEAFF. CDR3 sequence (DNA): TGTGCCAGCAGTCAACCCCAATCGTCGGGCGAAGCTTTCTTT.

The chain has TRBV6-5 and TRBJ1-1; D is possibly TRBD1 (5 bases). With 4 bases removed from V and 5 bases from J, the gap between germline ends came to 14 bases. The length of the CDR3 is 14 residues. CDR1 and CDR2 (germline): MNHEY, SVGAGI. CDR3 sequence reads: CASSFSAGRTEAFF. The CDR3 DNA reads as TGTGCCAGCAGTTTTTCCGCAGGGAGGACTGAAGCTTTCTTT.

The CDR3 loop reads CASSPPQYEKLFF. As DNA, the CDR3 is TGTGCCAGCTCACCACCGCAGTATGAAAAACTGTTTTTT. The chain recombines TRBV18 with TRBJ1-4, with D unclear. Per germline, CDR1 KGHSH and CDR2 LQKENI. This CDR3 region has 13 residues. The V end lost 0 bases, the J end lost 6 bases, and 5 bases lay between the germline ends.

This clonotype was detected only a few times. V gene TRBV20-1 combines with J gene TRBJ1-1; D remains unclear. The CDR3 spans 12 residues. V dropped 2 bases and J dropped 6 bases, with 10 bases sitting between them. Germline V gene data show CDR1 as DFQATT and CDR2 as SNEGSKA (reference sequence). CDR3 sequence: CSARYTGPEAFF. The CDR3 DNA reads TGCAGTGCTAGATACACGGGCCCTGAAGCTTTCTTT.

V is TRBV20-1 and J is TRBJ2-2; a possible D gene is TRBD1 (5 bases). Germline V gene sequence: CDR1 DFQATT, CDR2 SNEGSKA (reference sequence). This CDR3 contains 13 residues. V lost 1 base and J 5 bases, leaving 8 bases between the germline ends. CDR3 loop: CSARGQFTGELFF. The CDR3 bases are TGCAGTGCTAGAGGACAGTTTACCGGGGAGCTGTTTTTT.

The chain links TRBV6-1 to TRBJ1-5; D is undetermined. Deletions cut 1 base from V and 6 bases from J, with 10 bases between. Per germline, CDR1 MNHNS and CDR2 SASEGT. This CDR3 region has 14 residues. The CDR3 DNA reads as TGTGCCAGCAGTGAAGTGGAGGGTCGTCAGCCCCAGCATTTT. It is translated as CASSEVEGRQPQHF.

There are a few counts of this clonotype. The chain couples TRBV20-1 to TRBJ1-5; the D is unclear. Germline CDR1 reads DFQATT; CDR2 reads SNEGSKA (reference sequence). With 6 bases removed from V and 3 bases from J, the gap between germline ends came to 12 bases. This CDR3 has 13 amino acids. CDR3 loop: CSARRVPNQPQHF. The CDR3 nucleotides are TGCAGTGCGAGAAGAGTTCCCAATCAGCCCCAGCATTTT.

Only a few counts were recorded for this clonotype. The chain carries TRBV20-1 and TRBJ1-2, with D maybe TRBD1 (5 bases). Germline V gives CDR1 DFQATT, CDR2 SNEGSKA (reference sequence). Trimming cost V 0 bases and J 5 bases, with 19 bases left between them. This CDR3 is built from 16 residues. CDR3 sequence (DNA): TGCAGTGCTAGAGATATCTCCGGTGGGGGTCGGTATGGCTACACCTTC. Amino acids: CSARDISGGGRYGYTF.

The V call is TRBV19, the J call TRBJ1-5, with a weak D call TRBD1 (6 bases). This CDR3 is 13 amino acids long. V dropped 9 bases and J dropped 6 bases, with 15 bases sitting between them. The germline gives CDR1 LNHDA, CDR2 SQIVND (reference sequence). The CDR3 sequence is CASGQSWRQPQHF. The DNA of the CDR3 is TGTGCCAGCGGACAGTCTTGGCGTCAGCCCCAGCATTTT.

In this sample, this clonotype turned up once. The V call is TRBV18, the J call TRBJ2-1, with TRBD2 matching 9 bases. The germline CDR1 and CDR2 sequences are KGHSH and LQKENI. The trim removed 3 bases at V and 5 bases at J, leaving 8 bases unmatched. The CDR3 covers 16 residues. The chain's CDR3 is CASSPLLAGQNNEQFF. The CDR3 DNA reads TGTGCCAGCTCACCTCTACTAGCGGGCCAAAACAATGAGCAGTTCTTC.

The chain recombines TRBV5-8 with TRBJ2-1; no clear D. Germline V lookup: CDR1 SGHTS, CDR2 YDEGEE. This CDR3 comprises 11 residues. The V end lost 4 bases, the J end lost 12 bases, and 11 bases lay between the germline ends. The CDR3 protein is CASSPVSGQFF. The CDR3 DNA is TGTGCCAGCAGCCCAGTCAGTGGGCAGTTCTTC.

The rearrangement uses TRBV5-1 and TRBJ2-7, with a tentative D call TRBD1 (6 bases). Trimming left V 0 bases short and J 8 bases short, with 15 bases between. CDR3 length: 14 amino acids. Looked up from germline, CDR1 is SGHRS and CDR2 is YFSETQ. The CDR3 DNA reads as TGCGCCAGCAGCTTGGGGGGGCACCTTTGGAAGCAGTACTTC. Its protein product is CASSLGGHLWKQYF. The full variable domain, completed using reference TRBV5-1 and TRBJ2-7, is KAGVTQTPRYLIKTRGQQVTLSCSPISGHRSVSWYQQTPGQGLQFLFEYFSETQRNKGNFPGRFSGRQFSNSRSEMNVSTLELGDSALYLCASSLGGHLWKQYFGPGTRLTVT.

Worth noting for this clonotype: The CDR3 does not end in the conserved phenylalanine or tryptophan, so this is likely a read error. The rearrangement joins TRBV30 to TRBJ1-1, with 8 positions matching TRBD1. Per the germline V gene, CDR1 is GTSNPN and CDR2 is SVGIG (reference sequence). The CDR3 is 14 amino acids. The V gene end was trimmed by 4 bases and the J gene end by 0 bases; junction bases not matched to a gene: 4. This CDR3 is CAWTRTGMNTEAFL. The DNA of the CDR3 is TGTGCCTGGACCCGGACAGGGATGAACACTGAAGCTTTCCTT.

Only a few counts were recorded for this clonotype. The chain is built from TRBV19 and TRBJ2-2; TRBD2 aligns across 7 bases. Per germline, CDR1 LNHDA and CDR2 SQIVND (reference sequence). Trimming took 6 bases from V and 0 from J; bases not matched to a gene: 4. The CDR3 runs to 15 residues. The CDR3, as DNA: TGTGCCAGTAGAGGAGCGGGGTCGAACACCGGGGAGCTGTTTTTT. Encoded protein: CASRGAGSNTGELFF.

CDR3 amino acids: CASSQGSGTSEKETQYF. Here the CDR3 DNA reads TGTGCCAGCAGCCAAGGTAGCGGGACGTCTGAAAAAGAGACCCAGTACTTC. The chain has TRBV4-2 and TRBJ2-5; TRBD2 matches 8 bases. J was trimmed by 3 bases and V by 1 base; bases with no gene match: 10. Germline CDR1 reads LGHNA; CDR2 reads YNFKEQ. There are 17 residues in the CDR3.

This chain connects TRBV28 to TRBJ1-5; the D gene is possibly TRBD1 (6 bases). V gave up 4 bases and J gave up 8 bases, with 21 bases separating them. The germline CDR1 and CDR2 sequences are MDHEN and SYDVKM. This CDR3 region has 16 residues. The CDR3 protein is CASSSGAYAPLEPQHF. The CDR3 bases are TGTGCCAGCAGTTCAGGGGCCTACGCTCCATTGGAGCCCCAGCATTTT.

The CDR3 nucleotides read TGCAGTGCTAGAGAACAGGGTGGCTACACCTTC. It yields the protein CSAREQGGYTF. The chain has TRBV20-1 and TRBJ1-2; a weak D match, TRBD1 (6 bases). The CDR3 is made up of 11 amino acids. The germline V gene has CDR1 DFQATT and CDR2 SNEGSKA (reference sequence). Trimming cost V 0 bases and J 7 bases, with 6 bases left between them.

The chain links TRBV6-1 to TRBJ2-7, with TRBD2 identical over 13 bases. The CDR3 length is 16 residues. CDR1 and CDR2 from the germline V gene are MNHNS and SASEGT. V lost 5 bases, J lost 3 bases, and 7 bases stayed unmatched. This CDR3 is CASSSDGLAGVYEQYF. The CDR3 region has the DNA TGTGCCAGCAGTTCCGACGGACTAGCGGGGGTCTACGAGCAGTACTTC.

V gene TRBV5-4 combines with J gene TRBJ2-7; 8 bases agree with TRBD1. Germline CDR1 and CDR2: SGHNT and YYREEE (reference sequence). This CDR3 spans 16 amino acids. The V gene end was trimmed by 2 bases and the J gene end by 0 bases; junction bases not matched to a gene: 7. The CDR3 reads CASSFPGQGSSYEQYF. The CDR3 DNA reads TGTGCCAGCAGCTTCCCCGGACAGGGAAGCTCCTACGAGCAGTACTTC.

This clonotype was counted a few times. The chain has TRBV6-1 and TRBJ1-2; TRBD1 is a possible D gene (6 bases). In germline, CDR1 is MNHNS, CDR2 SASEGT. V lost 5 bases to trimming and J lost 6 bases, with 10 bases between them. CDR3 length equals 12 residues. CDR3 sequence: CASSQKGDGYTF. The CDR3 DNA follows: TGTGCCAGCAGTCAAAAGGGGGATGGCTACACCTTC.

This sequence joins TRBV3-1 and TRBJ1-2; 10 bases line up with TRBD1. Germline-derived CDR1 and CDR2 are LGHDT and YNNKEL (reference sequence). The CDR3 runs 15 residues. Losses at the gene ends were 4 bases for V and 4 bases for J; bases not matched to a gene: 6. The DNA for the CDR3 is TGTGCCAGCAGCCCAGCGAGGACAGGGGGCTATGGCTACACCTTC. This gives the protein CASSPARTGGYGYTF.